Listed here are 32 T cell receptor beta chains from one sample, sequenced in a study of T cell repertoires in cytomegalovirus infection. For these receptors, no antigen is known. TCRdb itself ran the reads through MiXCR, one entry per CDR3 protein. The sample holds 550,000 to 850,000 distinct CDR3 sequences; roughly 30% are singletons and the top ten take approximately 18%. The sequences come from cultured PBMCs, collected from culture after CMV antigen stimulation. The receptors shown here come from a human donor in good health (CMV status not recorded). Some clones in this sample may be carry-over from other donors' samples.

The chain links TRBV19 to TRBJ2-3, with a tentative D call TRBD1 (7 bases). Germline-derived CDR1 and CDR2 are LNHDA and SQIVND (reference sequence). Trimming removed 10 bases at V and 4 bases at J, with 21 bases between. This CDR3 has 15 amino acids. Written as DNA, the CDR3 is TGTGCCACTGGGACAGCGACTAGTGCGGCAGATACGCAGTATTTT. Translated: CATGTATSAADTQYF.

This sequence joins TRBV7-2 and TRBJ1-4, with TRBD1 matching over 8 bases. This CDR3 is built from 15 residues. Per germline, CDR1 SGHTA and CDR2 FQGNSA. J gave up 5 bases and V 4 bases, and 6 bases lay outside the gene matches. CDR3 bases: TGTGCCAGCAGCTCCTACAGGGGGATAAATGAAAAACTGTTTTTT. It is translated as CASSSYRGINEKLFF.

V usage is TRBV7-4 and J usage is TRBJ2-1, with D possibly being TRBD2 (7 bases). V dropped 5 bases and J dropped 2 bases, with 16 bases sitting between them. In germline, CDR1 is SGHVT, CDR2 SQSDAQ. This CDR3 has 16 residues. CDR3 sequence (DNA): TGTGCCAGCAGCGGGAGGGGGGGACGCACCTACAATGAGCAGTTCTTC. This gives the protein CASSGRGGRTYNEQFF.

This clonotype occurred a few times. This CDR3 reads CASSSPVRGPPFF. The CDR3 bases are TGTGCCAGCAGCTCCCCCGTTCGAGGGCCCCCGTTCTTC. V usage is TRBV11-2 and J usage is TRBJ2-1, with D possibly matching TRBD2 (5 bases). Germline loops: CDR1 SGHAT, CDR2 FQNNGV. V gave up 4 bases and J gave up 15 bases, with 19 bases separating them. The CDR3 totals 13 residues.

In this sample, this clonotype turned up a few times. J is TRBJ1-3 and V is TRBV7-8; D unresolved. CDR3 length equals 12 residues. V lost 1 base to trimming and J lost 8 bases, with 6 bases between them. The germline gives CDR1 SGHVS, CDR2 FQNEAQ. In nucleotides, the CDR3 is TGTGCCAGCAGCTTAGGGGGAGACACCATATATTTT. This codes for CASSLGGDTIYF.

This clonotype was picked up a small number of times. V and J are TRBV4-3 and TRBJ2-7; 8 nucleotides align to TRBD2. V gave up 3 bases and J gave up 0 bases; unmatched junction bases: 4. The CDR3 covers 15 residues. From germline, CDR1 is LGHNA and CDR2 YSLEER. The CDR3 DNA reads TGCGCCAGCAGCCATACTAGCGGCCGCTCCTACGAGCAGTACTTC. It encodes CASSHTSGRSYEQYF.

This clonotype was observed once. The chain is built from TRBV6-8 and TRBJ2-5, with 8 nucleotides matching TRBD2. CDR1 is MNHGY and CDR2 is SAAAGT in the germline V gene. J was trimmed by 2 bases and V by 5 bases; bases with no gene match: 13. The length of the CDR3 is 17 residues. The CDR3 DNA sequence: TGTGCCAGCAGTACCCAGCATAGGGTAGCGGGGCAAGAGACCCAGTACTTC. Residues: CASSTQHRVAGQETQYF.

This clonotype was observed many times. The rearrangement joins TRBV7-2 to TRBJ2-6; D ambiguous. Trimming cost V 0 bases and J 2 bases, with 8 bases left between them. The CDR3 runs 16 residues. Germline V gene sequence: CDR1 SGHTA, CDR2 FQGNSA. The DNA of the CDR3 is TGTGCCAGCAGCTTAGCGTCTGGGACTGGGGCCAACGTCCTGACTTTC. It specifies CASSLASGTGANVLTF.

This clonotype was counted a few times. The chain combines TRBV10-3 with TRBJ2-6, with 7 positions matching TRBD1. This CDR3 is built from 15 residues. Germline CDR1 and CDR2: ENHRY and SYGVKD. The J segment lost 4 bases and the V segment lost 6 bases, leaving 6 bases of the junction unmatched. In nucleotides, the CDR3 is TGTGCCATCAGCCTTACAGGGGTCGGGGCCAACGTCCTGACTTTC. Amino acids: CAISLTGVGANVLTF.

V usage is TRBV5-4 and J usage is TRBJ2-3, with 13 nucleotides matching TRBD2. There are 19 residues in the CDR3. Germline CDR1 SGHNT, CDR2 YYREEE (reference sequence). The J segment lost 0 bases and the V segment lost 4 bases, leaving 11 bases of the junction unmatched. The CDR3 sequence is CASSLPGLAGRLSTDTQYF. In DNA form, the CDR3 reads TGTGCCAGCAGCCTACCGGGACTAGCGGGACGCCTTAGCACAGATACGCAGTATTTT.

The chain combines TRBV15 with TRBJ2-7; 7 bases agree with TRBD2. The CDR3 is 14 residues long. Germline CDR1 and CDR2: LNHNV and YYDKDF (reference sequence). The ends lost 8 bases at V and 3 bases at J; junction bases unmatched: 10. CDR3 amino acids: CATAEGRAGYEQYF. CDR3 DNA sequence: TGTGCCACCGCGGAGGGGAGGGCCGGCTACGAGCAGTACTTC. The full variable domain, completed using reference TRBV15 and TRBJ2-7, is DAMVIQNPRYQVTQFGKPVTLSCSQTLNHNVMYWYQQKSSQAPKLLFHYYDKDFNNEADTPDNFQSRRPNTSFCFLDIRSPGLGDTAMYLCATAEGRAGYEQYFGPGTRLTVT.

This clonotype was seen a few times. The CDR3, as DNA: TGTGCCAGCAGTTTCAGGCTCGACCAAGAGACCCAGTACTTC. It specifies CASSFRLDQETQYF. The chain is built from TRBV28 and TRBJ2-5; D unclear. This CDR3 region has 14 residues. Trimming removed 3 bases from V and 0 bases from J, with 8 bases in between. Germline assignment: CDR1 MDHEN and CDR2 SYDVKM.

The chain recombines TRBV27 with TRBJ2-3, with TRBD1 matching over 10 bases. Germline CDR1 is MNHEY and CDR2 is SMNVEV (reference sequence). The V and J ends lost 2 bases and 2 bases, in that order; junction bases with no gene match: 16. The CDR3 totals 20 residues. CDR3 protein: CASSLLLAIGDRGYTDTQYF. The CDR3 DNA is TGTGCCAGCAGTTTACTGCTAGCAATAGGGGACAGGGGCTACACAGATACGCAGTATTTT.

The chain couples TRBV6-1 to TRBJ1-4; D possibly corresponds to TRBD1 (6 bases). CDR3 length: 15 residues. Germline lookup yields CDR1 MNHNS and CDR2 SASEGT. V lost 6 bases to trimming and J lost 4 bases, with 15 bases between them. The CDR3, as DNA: TGTGCCAGCAGCCCAGAGGGGGACGGTAATGAAAAACTGTTTTTT. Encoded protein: CASSPEGDGNEKLFF.

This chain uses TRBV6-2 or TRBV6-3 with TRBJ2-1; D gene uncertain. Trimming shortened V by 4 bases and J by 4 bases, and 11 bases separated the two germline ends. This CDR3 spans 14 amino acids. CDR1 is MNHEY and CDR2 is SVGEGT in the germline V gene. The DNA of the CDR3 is TGTGCCAGCAGTTCCCAGGTCCCTTACAATGAGCAGTTCTTC. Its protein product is CASSSQVPYNEQFF.

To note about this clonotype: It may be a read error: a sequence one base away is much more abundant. The CDR3 DNA reads TGTGCCAGCAGCACCCGGAACAGTGCCTACTATGGCTACTCCTTC. Amino acid sequence: CASSTRNSAYYGYSF. This chain connects TRBV7-2 to TRBJ1-2; unclear D gene. This CDR3 comprises 15 residues. Germline V gene data show CDR1 as SGHTA and CDR2 as FQGNSA.

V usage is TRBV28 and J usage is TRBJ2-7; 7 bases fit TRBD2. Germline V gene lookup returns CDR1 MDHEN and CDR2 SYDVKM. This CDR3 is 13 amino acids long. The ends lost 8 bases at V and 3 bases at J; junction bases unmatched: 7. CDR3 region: CASESGERYEQYF. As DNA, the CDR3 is TGTGCCAGCGAGAGCGGGGAACGCTACGAGCAGTACTTC.

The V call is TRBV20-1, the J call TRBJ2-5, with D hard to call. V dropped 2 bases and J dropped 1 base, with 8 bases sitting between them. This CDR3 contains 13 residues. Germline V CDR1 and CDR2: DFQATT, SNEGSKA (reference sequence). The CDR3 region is CSARSHIQETQYF. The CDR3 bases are TGCAGTGCTAGAAGTCACATCCAAGAGACCCAGTACTTC.

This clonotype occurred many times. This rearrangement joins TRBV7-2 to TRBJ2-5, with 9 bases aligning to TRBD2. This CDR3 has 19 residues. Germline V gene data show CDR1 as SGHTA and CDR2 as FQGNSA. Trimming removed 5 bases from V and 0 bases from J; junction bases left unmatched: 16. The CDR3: CASSPRTSVLVGYQETQYF. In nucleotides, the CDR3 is TGTGCCAGCAGCCCTCGGACTAGCGTCCTCGTAGGGTACCAAGAGACCCAGTACTTC. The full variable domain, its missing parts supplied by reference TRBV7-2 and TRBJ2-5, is GAGVSQSPSNKVTEKGKDVELRCDPISGHTALYWYRQSLGQGLEFLIYFQGNSAPDKSGLPSDRFSAERTGGSVSTLTIQRTQQEDSAVYLCASSPRTSVLVGYQETQYFGPGTRLLVL.

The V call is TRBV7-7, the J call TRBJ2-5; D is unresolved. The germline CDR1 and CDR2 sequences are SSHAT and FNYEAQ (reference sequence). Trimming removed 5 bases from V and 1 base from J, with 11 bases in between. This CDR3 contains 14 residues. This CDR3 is CASSNPGFQETQYF. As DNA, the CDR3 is TGTGCCAGCAGCAACCCAGGATTCCAAGAGACCCAGTACTTC.

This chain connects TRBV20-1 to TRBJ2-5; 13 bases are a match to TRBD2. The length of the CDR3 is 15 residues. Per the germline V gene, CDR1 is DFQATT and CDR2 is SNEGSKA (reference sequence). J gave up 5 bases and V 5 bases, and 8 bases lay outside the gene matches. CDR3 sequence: CSARRTSGGPETQYF. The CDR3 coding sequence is TGCAGTGCTCGCAGGACTAGCGGGGGTCCGGAGACCCAGTACTTC.

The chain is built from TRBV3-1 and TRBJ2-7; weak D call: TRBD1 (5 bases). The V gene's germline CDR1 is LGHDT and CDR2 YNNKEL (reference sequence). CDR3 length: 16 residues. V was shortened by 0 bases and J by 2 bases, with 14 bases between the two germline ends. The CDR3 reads CASSQESRTRTYEQYF. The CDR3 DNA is TGTGCCAGCAGCCAAGAGAGCCGGACACGGACCTACGAGCAGTACTTC.

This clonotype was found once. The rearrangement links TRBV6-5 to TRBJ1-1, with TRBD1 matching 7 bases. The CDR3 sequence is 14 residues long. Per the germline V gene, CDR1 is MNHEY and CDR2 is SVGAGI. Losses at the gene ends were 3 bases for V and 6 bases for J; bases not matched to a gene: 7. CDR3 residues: CASSYQLGTAEAFF. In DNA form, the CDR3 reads TGTGCCAGCAGTTATCAACTTGGGACAGCTGAAGCTTTCTTT.

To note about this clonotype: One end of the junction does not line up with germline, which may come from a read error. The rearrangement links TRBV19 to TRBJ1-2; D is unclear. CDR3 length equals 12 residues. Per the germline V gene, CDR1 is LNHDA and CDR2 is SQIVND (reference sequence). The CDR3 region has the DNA TGTGCCAGTAGCATAGCGGGAATCGGCTACACCTTC. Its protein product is CASSIAGIGYTF.

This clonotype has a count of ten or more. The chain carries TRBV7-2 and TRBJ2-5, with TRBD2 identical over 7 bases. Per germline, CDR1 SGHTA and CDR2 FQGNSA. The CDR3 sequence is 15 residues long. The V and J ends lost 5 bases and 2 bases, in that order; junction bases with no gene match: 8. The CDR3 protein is CASSPTGTTQETQYF. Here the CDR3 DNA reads TGTGCCAGCAGCCCTACCGGGACTACTCAAGAGACCCAGTACTTC.

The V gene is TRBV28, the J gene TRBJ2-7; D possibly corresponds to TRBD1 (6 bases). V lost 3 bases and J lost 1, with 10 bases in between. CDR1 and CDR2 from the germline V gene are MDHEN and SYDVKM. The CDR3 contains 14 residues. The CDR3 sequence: CASSLRQESYEQYF. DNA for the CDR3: TGTGCCAGCAGTTTGAGACAGGAATCCTACGAGCAGTACTTC.

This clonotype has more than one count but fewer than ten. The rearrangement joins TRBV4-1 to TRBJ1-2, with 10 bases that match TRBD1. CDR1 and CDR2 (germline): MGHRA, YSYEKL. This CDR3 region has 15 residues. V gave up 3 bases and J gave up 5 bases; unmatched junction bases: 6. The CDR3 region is CASSQWDRGKYGYTF. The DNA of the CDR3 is TGCGCCAGCAGCCAGTGGGACAGGGGAAAGTATGGCTACACCTTC.

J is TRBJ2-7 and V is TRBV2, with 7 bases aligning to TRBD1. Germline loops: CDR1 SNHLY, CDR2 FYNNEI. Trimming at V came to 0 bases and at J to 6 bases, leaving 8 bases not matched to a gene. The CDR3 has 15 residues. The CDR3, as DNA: TGTGCCAGCAGTGAAGCCCTAGGGACAGCTATCGAGCAGTACTTC. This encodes CASSEALGTAIEQYF. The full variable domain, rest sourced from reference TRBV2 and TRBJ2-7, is EPEVTQTPSHQVTQMGQEVILRCVPISNHLYFYWYRQILGQKVEFLVSFYNNEISEKSEIFDDQFSVERPDGSNFTLKIRSTKLEDSAMYFCASSEALGTAIEQYFGPGTRLTVT.

The CDR3 spells CASRGLAGTSRIEQFF. In nucleotides, the CDR3 is TGTGCCAGCAGGGGACTAGCGGGAACTAGTCGTATTGAGCAGTTCTTC. The V call is TRBV6-1, the J call TRBJ2-1; 13 bases agree with TRBD2. The CDR3 covers 16 residues. Trimming cost V 6 bases and J 9 bases; bases outside gene matches: 11. Germline values: CDR1 MNHNS, CDR2 SASEGT.

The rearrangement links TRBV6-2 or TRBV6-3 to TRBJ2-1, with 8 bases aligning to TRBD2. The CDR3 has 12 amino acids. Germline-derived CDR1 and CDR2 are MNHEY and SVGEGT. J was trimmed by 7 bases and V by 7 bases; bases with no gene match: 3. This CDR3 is CASTKRGNEQFF. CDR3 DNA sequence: TGTGCCAGCACCAAGCGGGGGAATGAGCAGTTCTTC.

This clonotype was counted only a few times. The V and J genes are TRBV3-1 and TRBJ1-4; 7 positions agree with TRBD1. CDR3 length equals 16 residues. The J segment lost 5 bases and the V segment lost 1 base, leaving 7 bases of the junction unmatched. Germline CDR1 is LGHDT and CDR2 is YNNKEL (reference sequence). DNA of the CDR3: TGTGCCAGCAGCCAAGGGACCGGGACAGTAAATGAAAAACTGTTTTTT. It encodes CASSQGTGTVNEKLFF.

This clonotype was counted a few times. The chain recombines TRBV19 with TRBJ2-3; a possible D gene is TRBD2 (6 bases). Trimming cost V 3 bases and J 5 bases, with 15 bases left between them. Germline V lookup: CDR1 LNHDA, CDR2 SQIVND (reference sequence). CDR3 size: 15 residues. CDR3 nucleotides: TGTGCCAGTAGTATCGGGGGACCCCCGGTAGATACGCAGTATTTT. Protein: CASSIGGPPVDTQYF.